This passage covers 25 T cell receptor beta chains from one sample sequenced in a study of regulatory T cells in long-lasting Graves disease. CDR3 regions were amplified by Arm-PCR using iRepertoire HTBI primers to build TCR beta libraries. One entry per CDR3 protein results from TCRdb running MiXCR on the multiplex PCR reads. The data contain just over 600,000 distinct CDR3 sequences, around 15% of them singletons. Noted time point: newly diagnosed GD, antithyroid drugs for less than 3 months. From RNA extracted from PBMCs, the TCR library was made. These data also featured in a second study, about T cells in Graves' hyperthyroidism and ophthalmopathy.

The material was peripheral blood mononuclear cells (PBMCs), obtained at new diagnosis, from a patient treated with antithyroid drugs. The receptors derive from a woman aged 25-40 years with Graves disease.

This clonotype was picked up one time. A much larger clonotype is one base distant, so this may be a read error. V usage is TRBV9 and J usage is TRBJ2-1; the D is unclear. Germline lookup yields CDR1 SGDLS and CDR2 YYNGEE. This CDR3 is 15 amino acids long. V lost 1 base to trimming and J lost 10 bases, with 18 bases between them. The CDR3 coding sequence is TGTGCCAGCAGCGTACAGCAGGACCCTCCGACGGAGCAGTTCTTC. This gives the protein CASSVQQDPPTEQFF. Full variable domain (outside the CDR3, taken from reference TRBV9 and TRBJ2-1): DSGVTQTPKHLITATGQRVTLRCSPRSGDLSVYWYQQSLDQGLQFLIQYYNGEERAKGNILERFSAQQFPDLHSELNLSSLELGDSALYFCASSVQQDPPTEQFFGPGTRLTVL.

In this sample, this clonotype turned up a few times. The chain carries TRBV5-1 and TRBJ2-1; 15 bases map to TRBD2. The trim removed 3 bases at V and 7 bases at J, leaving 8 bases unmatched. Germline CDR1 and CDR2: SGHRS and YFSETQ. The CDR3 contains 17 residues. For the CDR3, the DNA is TGCGCCAGCAGCTCCCGGACTAGCGGGAGGGCCTCGAATGAGCAGTTCTTC. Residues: CASSSRTSGRASNEQFF.

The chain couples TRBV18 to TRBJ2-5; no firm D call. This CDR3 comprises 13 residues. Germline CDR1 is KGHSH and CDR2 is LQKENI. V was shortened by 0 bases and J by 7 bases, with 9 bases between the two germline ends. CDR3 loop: CASSPPVVGTQYF. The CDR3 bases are TGTGCCAGCTCACCACCGGTCGTCGGGACCCAGTACTTC. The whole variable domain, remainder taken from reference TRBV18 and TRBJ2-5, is NAGVMQNPRHLVRRRGQEARLRCSPMKGHSHVYWYRQLPEEGLKFMVYLQKENIIDESGMPKERFSAEFPKEGPSILRIQQVVRGDSAAYFCASSPPVVGTQYFGPGTRLLVL.

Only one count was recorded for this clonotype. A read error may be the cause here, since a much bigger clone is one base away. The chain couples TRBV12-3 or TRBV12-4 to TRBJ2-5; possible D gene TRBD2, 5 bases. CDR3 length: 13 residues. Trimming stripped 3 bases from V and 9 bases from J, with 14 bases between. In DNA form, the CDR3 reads TGTGCCAGCAGTTTTGGGCCCGCGCGGGCCCAGTACTTC. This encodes CASSFGPARAQYF.

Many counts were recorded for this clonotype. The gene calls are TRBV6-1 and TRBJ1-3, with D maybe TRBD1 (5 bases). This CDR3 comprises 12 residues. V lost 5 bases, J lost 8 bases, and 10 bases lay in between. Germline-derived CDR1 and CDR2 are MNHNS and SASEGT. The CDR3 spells CASSREQDTIYF. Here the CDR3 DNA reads TGTGCCAGCAGTAGAGAACAGGACACCATATATTTT.

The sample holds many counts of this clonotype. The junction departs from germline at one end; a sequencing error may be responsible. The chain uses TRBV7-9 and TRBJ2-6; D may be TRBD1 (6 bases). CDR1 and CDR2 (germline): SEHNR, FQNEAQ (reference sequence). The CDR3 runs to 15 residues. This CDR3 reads CASSLAGAGANVLTF. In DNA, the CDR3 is TGCGCCAGCAGCTTGGCAGGGGCTGGGGCCAACGTCCTGACTTTC.

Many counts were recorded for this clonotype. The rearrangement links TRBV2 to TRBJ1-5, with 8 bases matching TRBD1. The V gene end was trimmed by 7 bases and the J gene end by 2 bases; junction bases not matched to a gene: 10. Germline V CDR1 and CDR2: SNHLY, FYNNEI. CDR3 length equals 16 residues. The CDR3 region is CASTGQGGFGNQPQHF. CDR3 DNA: TGTGCCAGCACCGGACAGGGCGGTTTCGGCAATCAGCCCCAGCATTTT.

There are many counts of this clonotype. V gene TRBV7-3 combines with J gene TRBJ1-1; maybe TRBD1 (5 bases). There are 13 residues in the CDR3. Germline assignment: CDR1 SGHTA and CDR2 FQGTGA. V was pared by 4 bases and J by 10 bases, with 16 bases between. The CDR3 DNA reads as TGTGCCAGCAGCTCAGGGAAGGGGACGTCAGCTTTCTTT. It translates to CASSSGKGTSAFF.

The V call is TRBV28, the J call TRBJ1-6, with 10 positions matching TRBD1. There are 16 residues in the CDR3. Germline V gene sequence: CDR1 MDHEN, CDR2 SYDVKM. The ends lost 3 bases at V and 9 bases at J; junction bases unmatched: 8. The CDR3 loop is CASSFILGQGSSPLHF. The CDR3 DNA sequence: TGTGCCAGCAGTTTTATTTTGGGACAGGGGAGTTCACCCCTCCACTTT. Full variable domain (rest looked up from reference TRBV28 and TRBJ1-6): DVKVTQSSRYLVKRTGEKVFLECVQDMDHENMFWYRQDPGLGLRLIYFSYDVKMKEKGDIPEGYSVSREKKERFSLILESASTNQTSMYLCASSFILGQGSSPLHFGNGTRLTVT.

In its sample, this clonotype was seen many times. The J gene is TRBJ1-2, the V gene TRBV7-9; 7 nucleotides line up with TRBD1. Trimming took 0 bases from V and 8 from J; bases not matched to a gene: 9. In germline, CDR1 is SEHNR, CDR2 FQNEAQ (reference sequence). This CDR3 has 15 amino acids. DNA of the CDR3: TGTGCCAGCAGCTTAGCCCGACAGGGCCAAGCCGGCTACACCTTC. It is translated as CASSLARQGQAGYTF.

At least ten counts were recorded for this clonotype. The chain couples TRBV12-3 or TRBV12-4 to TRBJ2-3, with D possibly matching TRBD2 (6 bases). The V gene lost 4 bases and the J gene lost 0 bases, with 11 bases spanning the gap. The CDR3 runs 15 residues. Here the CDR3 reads CASSSMGGSTDTQYF. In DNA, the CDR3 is TGTGCCAGCAGTTCCATGGGAGGAAGCACAGATACGCAGTATTTT.

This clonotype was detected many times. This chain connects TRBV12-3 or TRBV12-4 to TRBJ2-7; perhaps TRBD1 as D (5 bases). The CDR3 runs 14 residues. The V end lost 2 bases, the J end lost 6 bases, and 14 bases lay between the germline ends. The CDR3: CASSLNRYWGEQYF. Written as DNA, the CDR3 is TGTGCCAGCAGTTTAAACAGGTATTGGGGCGAGCAGTACTTC.

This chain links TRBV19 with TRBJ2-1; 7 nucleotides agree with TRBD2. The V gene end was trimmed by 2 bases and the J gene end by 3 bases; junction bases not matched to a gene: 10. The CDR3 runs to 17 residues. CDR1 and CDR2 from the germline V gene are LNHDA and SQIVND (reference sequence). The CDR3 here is CASSILGGGGFYNEQFF. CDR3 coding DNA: TGTGCCAGTAGTATACTCGGTGGGGGGGGATTCTACAATGAGCAGTTCTTC.

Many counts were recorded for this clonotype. Here the CDR3 DNA reads TGTGCCAGCAGCTTTCTAGCGGGAGTAGACAATGAGCAGTTCTTC. Amino acids: CASSFLAGVDNEQFF. The rearrangement uses TRBV7-2 and TRBJ2-1, with 10 nucleotides matching TRBD2. Germline CDR1 SGHTA, CDR2 FQGNSA. This CDR3 spans 15 amino acids. V shed 3 bases and J 5 bases; nucleotides not matched to a gene: 4.

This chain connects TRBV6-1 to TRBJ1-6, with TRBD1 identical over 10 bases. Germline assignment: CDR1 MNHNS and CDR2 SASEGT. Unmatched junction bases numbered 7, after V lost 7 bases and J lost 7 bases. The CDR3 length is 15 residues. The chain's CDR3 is CASNRQGALNSPLHF. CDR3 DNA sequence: TGTGCCAGCAATAGACAGGGGGCTTTGAATTCACCCCTCCACTTT.

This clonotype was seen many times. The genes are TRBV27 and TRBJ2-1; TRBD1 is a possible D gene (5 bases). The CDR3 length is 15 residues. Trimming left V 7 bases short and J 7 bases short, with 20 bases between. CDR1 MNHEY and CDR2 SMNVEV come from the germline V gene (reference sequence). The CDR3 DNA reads TGTGCCAGCACCACCCCGCAGGGCGGAAGAAATGAGCAGTTCTTC. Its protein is CASTTPQGGRNEQFF.

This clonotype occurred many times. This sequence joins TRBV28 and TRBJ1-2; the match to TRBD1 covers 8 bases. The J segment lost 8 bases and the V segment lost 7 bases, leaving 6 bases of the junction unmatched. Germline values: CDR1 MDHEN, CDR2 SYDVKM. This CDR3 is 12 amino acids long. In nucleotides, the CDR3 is TGTGCCAGCAAGGCGACAGGGGAAGGCTACACCTTC. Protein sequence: CASKATGEGYTF.

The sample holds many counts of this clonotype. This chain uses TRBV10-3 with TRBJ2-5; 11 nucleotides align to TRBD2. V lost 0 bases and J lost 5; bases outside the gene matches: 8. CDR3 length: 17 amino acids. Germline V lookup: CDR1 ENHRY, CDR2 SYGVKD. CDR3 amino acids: CAISESALAGVRETQYF. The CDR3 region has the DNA TGTGCCATCAGTGAGTCCGCACTAGCGGGAGTTAGGGAGACCCAGTACTTC.

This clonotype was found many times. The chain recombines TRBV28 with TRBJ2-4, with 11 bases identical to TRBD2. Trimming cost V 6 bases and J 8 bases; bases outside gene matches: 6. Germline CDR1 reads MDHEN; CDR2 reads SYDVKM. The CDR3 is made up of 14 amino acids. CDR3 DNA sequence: TGTGCCAGCAGGCTAGCGGGAGGCGGGGACATTCAGTACTTC. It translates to CASRLAGGGDIQYF.

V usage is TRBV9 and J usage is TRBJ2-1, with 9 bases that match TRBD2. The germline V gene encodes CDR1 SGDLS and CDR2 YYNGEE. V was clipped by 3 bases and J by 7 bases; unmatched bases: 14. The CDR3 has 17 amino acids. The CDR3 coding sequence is TGTGCCAGCAGCGAAAATACTGGGACTAGCCGGCATAATGAGCAGTTCTTC. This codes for CASSENTGTSRHNEQFF.

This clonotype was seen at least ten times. CDR3 region: CASSPYASDPSYEQYF. For the CDR3, the DNA is TGTGCCAGCAGCCCCTACGCTAGCGACCCCTCCTACGAGCAGTACTTC. The rearrangement joins TRBV11-2 to TRBJ2-7, with D possibly being TRBD2 (6 bases). This CDR3 region has 16 residues. The ends were cut back, 5 bases at V and 0 bases at J, with 17 bases in the middle. Germline CDR1 SGHAT, CDR2 FQNNGV.

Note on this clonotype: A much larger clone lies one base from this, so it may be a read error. The CDR3 is CASSLSALAVRNEQFF. The CDR3 DNA sequence: TGTGCCAGCAGCTTATCCGCCCTAGCGGTACGCAATGAGCAGTTCTTC. This chain uses TRBV11-2 with TRBJ2-1; 7 nucleotides align to TRBD2. Per germline, CDR1 SGHAT and CDR2 FQNNGV. J lost 6 bases, V lost 2 bases, and 10 bases had no gene match. This CDR3 has 16 residues.

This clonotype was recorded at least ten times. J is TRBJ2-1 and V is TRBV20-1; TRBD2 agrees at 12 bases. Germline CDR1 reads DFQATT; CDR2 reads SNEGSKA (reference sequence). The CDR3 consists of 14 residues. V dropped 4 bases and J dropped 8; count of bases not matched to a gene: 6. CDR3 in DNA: TGCAGTGCTATCCCGGGACTAGCGGGCGATGAGCAGTTCTTC. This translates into CSAIPGLAGDEQFF.

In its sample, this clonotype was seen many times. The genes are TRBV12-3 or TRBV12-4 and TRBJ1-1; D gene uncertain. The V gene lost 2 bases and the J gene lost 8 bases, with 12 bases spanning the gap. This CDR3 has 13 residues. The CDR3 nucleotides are TGTGCCAGCAGTTTACCCGCAGTCACCGAAGCTTTCTTT. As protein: CASSLPAVTEAFF.

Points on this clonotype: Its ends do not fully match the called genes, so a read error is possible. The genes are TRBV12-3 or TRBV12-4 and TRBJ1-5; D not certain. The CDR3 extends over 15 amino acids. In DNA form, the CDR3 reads TGTGCCAGCAGGTACATGGCGGCCAAGTCGGAGCCCCGGCATTTT. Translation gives CASRYMAAKSEPRHF.